Below, 25 T cell receptor beta chains from the same sample are listed, as sequenced in a study of CD8 T cells in Susac syndrome. Random-hexamer reverse transcription was applied to about 0.5 to 1 ug RNA. From the immunoSEQ multiplex PCR reads, TCRdb called clonotypes with MiXCR, one entry per CDR3 protein. This table holds about 140,000 distinct CDR3 sequences, approximately 96% found once. The sequencing input was CD4+ T cells from PBMCs. The source of these receptors is a human donor with Susac syndrome.

This rearrangement joins TRBV5-4 to TRBJ1-1, with D possibly matching TRBD1 (6 bases). V was clipped by 3 bases and J by 11 bases, with 14 bases between them. The CDR3 covers 12 residues. CDR1 is SGHNT and CDR2 is YYREEE in the germline V gene (reference sequence). This chain's CDR3 is CASSWRGSSAFF. In DNA, the CDR3 is TGTGCCAGCAGCTGGAGGGGGTCTTCGGCTTTCTTT.

The CDR3 DNA reads TGTGCCAGCAGCGTAGCGGCGGGAGGAGGAGGAGAGACCCAGTACTTC. Translation gives CASSVAAGGGGETQYF. The rearrangement joins TRBV9 to TRBJ2-5; 8 positions agree with TRBD2. Germline CDR1 reads SGDLS; CDR2 reads YYNGEE. Losses at the gene ends were 0 bases for V and 4 bases for J; bases not matched to a gene: 8. The CDR3 extends over 16 amino acids.

The chain combines TRBV11-1 with TRBJ2-3, with 9 bases identical to TRBD1. Germline CDR1 reads SGHAT; CDR2 reads FQDESV (reference sequence). This CDR3 has 17 residues. Unmatched junction bases numbered 9, after V lost 3 bases and J lost 2 bases. The CDR3: CASSFALTGGSTDTQYF. In DNA form, the CDR3 reads TGTGCCAGCAGCTTTGCTCTGACAGGGGGATCCACAGATACGCAGTATTTT.

The J gene is TRBJ1-1, the V gene TRBV29-1; weak D call: TRBD1 (5 bases). V lost 4 bases to trimming and J lost 8 bases, with 14 bases between them. Germline-derived CDR1 and CDR2 are SQVTM and ANQGSEA. This CDR3 spans 12 amino acids. The CDR3 DNA is TGCAGCGTTGTTCGGGGCACACTAGAAGCTTTCTTT. It specifies CSVVRGTLEAFF.

This clonotype was counted only a few times. For the CDR3, the DNA is TGTGCCAGCAGCCCACCGGGGAGTTGGGAGACCCAGTACTTC. Amino acid sequence: CASSPPGSWETQYF. The chain employs TRBV7-2 and TRBJ2-5; tentative D call: TRBD2 (5 bases). V was cut by 5 bases and J by 5 bases, with 15 bases left in between. Germline assignment: CDR1 SGHTA and CDR2 FQGNSA. This CDR3 contains 14 residues.

V and J are TRBV9 and TRBJ2-7; no clear D. Germline assignment: CDR1 SGDLS and CDR2 YYNGEE. The CDR3 extends over 15 amino acids. V shed 0 bases and J shed 0 bases, with 10 bases lying between them. CDR3 amino acids: CASSVGPGSSYEQYF. In DNA, the CDR3 is TGTGCCAGCAGCGTAGGCCCGGGTTCCTCCTACGAGCAGTACTTC.

This rearrangement joins TRBV6-2 or TRBV6-3 to TRBJ2-5; 9 positions agree with TRBD2. V was pared by 4 bases and J by 2 bases, with 11 bases of the junction left unmatched. Germline loops: CDR1 MNHEY, CDR2 SVGEGT. The CDR3 is 17 residues long. The CDR3 region is CASSSMLTSGTQETQYF. The DNA for the CDR3 is TGTGCCAGCAGTTCAATGTTGACTAGCGGAACACAAGAGACCCAGTACTTC.

J is TRBJ2-7 and V is TRBV28; TRBD1 matches 8 bases. The CDR3 contains 13 residues. Trimming at V came to 10 bases and at J to 3 bases, leaving 8 bases not matched to a gene. Germline V CDR1 and CDR2: MDHEN, SYDVKM. The DNA for the CDR3 is TGTGCCACCAAGAGGACAGGGAACTACGAGCAGTACTTC. Protein product: CATKRTGNYEQYF.

J is TRBJ1-5 and V is TRBV21-1; no check of the table's D call, TRBD1, against the DNA was made. TRBV21-1 is an annotated pseudogene. CDR3 size: 13 residues. The CDR3 here is CASSKAGGQPQHF. In nucleotides, the CDR3 is TGTGCCAGCAGCAAAGCAGGGGGTCAGCCCCAGCATTTT.

The chain combines TRBV4-1 with TRBJ2-3; 7 nucleotides match TRBD2. The CDR3 contains 14 residues. Germline CDR1 and CDR2: MGHRA and YSYEKL. The V and J ends lost 5 bases and 1 base, in that order; junction bases with no gene match: 3. CDR3 amino acids: CASSISGRTDTQYF. CDR3 bases: TGCGCCAGCAGCATTAGCGGGCGCACAGATACGCAGTATTTT.

V is TRBV4-1 and J is TRBJ1-5; perhaps TRBD1 as D (5 bases). CDR1 and CDR2 from the germline V gene are MGHRA and YSYEKL. The CDR3 runs to 16 residues. V lost 0 bases and J lost 8, with 17 bases in between. CDR3 residues: CASSQDRRGESKPQHF. CDR3 DNA sequence: TGCGCCAGCAGCCAAGATAGGCGAGGGGAATCAAAGCCCCAGCATTTT.

The chain links TRBV7-9 to TRBJ2-7; D remains ambiguous. The CDR3 contains 11 residues. Trimming took 5 bases from V and 4 from J, leaving 6 bases between them. Germline CDR1 reads SEHNR; CDR2 reads FQNEAQ (reference sequence). CDR3 region: CASSASYEQYF. In DNA, the CDR3 is TGTGCCAGCAGCGCTTCTTACGAGCAGTACTTC.

A single count supports this clonotype. The rearrangement uses TRBV12-3 or TRBV12-4 and TRBJ2-3; unclear D gene. The V and J ends lost 2 bases and 0 bases respectively, with 6 bases between them. The CDR3 runs to 14 residues. CDR3 loop: CASSLMTSTDTQYF. In DNA, the CDR3 is TGTGCCAGCAGTTTAATGACTAGCACAGATACGCAGTATTTT.

The gene calls are TRBV7-9 and TRBJ2-7; the D is unclear. Trimming stripped 5 bases from V and 1 base from J, with 9 bases between. The CDR3 is 13 residues long. The V gene's germline CDR1 is SEHNR and CDR2 FQNEAQ (reference sequence). This CDR3 is CASSRSTSYEQYF. The CDR3 region has the DNA TGTGCCAGCAGCCGATCCACTTCCTACGAGCAGTACTTC.

This chain connects TRBV5-1 to TRBJ2-1; D remains ambiguous. The ends were cut back, 5 bases at V and 9 bases at J, with 15 bases in the middle. This CDR3 is 13 amino acids long. Germline V lookup: CDR1 SGHRS, CDR2 YFSETQ. CDR3 in amino acids: CASSFGSGSEQFF. For the CDR3, the DNA is TGCGCCAGCAGTTTCGGTTCCGGTAGTGAGCAGTTCTTC. Together with reference TRBV5-1 and TRBJ2-1, the CDR3 gives the full variable domain: KAGVTQTPRYLIKTRGQQVTLSCSPISGHRSVSWYQQTPGQGLQFLFEYFSETQRNKGNFPGRFSGRQFSNSRSEMNVSTLELGDSALYLCASSFGSGSEQFFGPGTRLTVL.

The chain links TRBV4-2 to TRBJ1-1; D possibly corresponds to TRBD1 (5 bases). Germline-derived CDR1 and CDR2 are LGHNA and YNFKEQ. The CDR3 has 13 amino acids. V gave up 6 bases and J gave up 4 bases, with 12 bases separating them. In nucleotides, the CDR3 is TGTGCCAGCAGGAAAGATGGGGGCACTGAAGCTTTCTTT. It codes for CASRKDGGTEAFF.

This clonotype occurred once. V usage is TRBV6-5 and J usage is TRBJ2-7; 7 bases are shared with TRBD1. V gave up 0 bases and J gave up 6 bases; unmatched junction bases: 5. The CDR3 consists of 14 residues. CDR1 MNHEY and CDR2 SVGAGI come from the germline V gene. The CDR3 nucleotides read TGTGCCAGCAGTTACTCGACAGGGCTCGGCGAGCAGTACTTC. Amino acids: CASSYSTGLGEQYF.

This clonotype was picked up one time. DNA of the CDR3: TGTGCCAGCAGCTTAACCCCCCAGGGGAAACTGTTTTTT. This sequence encodes CASSLTPQGKLFF. The chain employs TRBV7-3 and TRBJ1-4; perhaps TRBD1 as D (6 bases). The CDR3 is made up of 13 amino acids. Trimming took off 0 bases at V and 11 bases at J, with 10 bases between the two ends. The germline CDR1 and CDR2 sequences are SGHTA and FQGTGA.

The genes are TRBV29-1 and TRBJ2-4, with 9 positions matching TRBD1. Germline trimming cut 6 bases from V and 1 base from J; bases unmatched to any gene: 7. This CDR3 has 15 amino acids. Germline values: CDR1 SQVTM, CDR2 ANQGSEA. The chain's CDR3 is CSVKDRGSAKNIQYF. CDR3 sequence (DNA): TGCAGCGTCAAAGACAGGGGGTCGGCCAAAAACATTCAGTACTTC.

CDR3 DNA: TGCAGTGCTGGGGGTCGAGGGACAGGGGGTAATGAGCAGTTCTTC. Amino acid sequence: CSAGGRGTGGNEQFF. The chain joins TRBV20-1 to TRBJ2-1, with TRBD1 identical over 11 bases. In germline, CDR1 is DFQATT, CDR2 SNEGSKA (reference sequence). J lost 7 bases, V lost 5 bases, and 10 bases had no gene match. The CDR3 contains 15 residues.

For the CDR3, the DNA is TGTGCCAGCAGCCTGGGGACTAGCGGAATATACGAGCAGTACTTC. Translation gives CASSLGTSGIYEQYF. This sequence joins TRBV5-5 and TRBJ2-7, with 11 bases that match TRBD2. The V gene end was trimmed by 4 bases and the J gene end by 4 bases; junction bases not matched to a gene: 7. Looked up from germline, CDR1 is SGHKS and CDR2 is YYEKEE (reference sequence). The CDR3 runs 15 residues.

The chain recombines TRBV7-2 with TRBJ2-1; D possibly uses TRBD1 or TRBD2 (5 bases each). This CDR3 has 15 residues. V was trimmed by 7 bases and J by 7 bases, leaving 20 bases between them. Germline CDR1 is SGHTA and CDR2 is FQGNSA. CDR3 bases: TGTGCCAGCAACCGGGACCCACGACCAGGGAATGAGCAGTTCTTC. Its translation: CASNRDPRPGNEQFF.

This chain joins TRBV10-3 and TRBJ1-2, with a tentative D call TRBD1 (5 bases). The V end lost 6 bases, the J end lost 1 base, and 9 bases lay between the germline ends. This CDR3 has 13 amino acids. Germline V gene data show CDR1 as ENHRY and CDR2 as SYGVKD. The CDR3 region has the DNA TGTGCCATCAGGCCGACAGTTAACTATGGCTACACCTTC. The encoded protein is CAIRPTVNYGYTF.

This clonotype was seen a single time. V and J are TRBV6-5 and TRBJ2-1, with 10 bases lining up with TRBD2. After removal of 2 bases from V and 5 bases from J, the junction contained 3 bases not matched to a gene. This CDR3 is built from 15 residues. CDR1 is MNHEY, CDR2 SVGAGI, per germline. The CDR3 DNA follows: TGTGCCAGCAGTTACGGGACTAGCGTGAACAATGAGCAGTTCTTC. The encoded protein is CASSYGTSVNNEQFF.

CDR3 region: CASRAGGTEYGYTF. CDR3 coding DNA: TGTGCCAGCAGAGCAGGCGGGACGGAATATGGCTACACCTTC. The J gene is TRBJ1-2, the V gene TRBV4-2; TRBD1 is a possible D gene (5 bases). Looked up from germline, CDR1 is LGHNA and CDR2 is YNFKEQ. The V end was cut by 6 bases, the J end by 5 bases, with 16 bases between. The CDR3 covers 14 residues.